This T cell receptor beta chain comes out of a study of cytomegalovirus exposure and HLA in healthy donors (dated by TCRdb to 2017 to 2019). For the wider study: In an earlier analysis of under 750 of the donors, 250 to 300 Gb of sequence data and 117 million unique TCR beta sequences from about 179 million T cells were reported. An early release covering 550 to 700 HLA-typed donors comprised roughly 300 gigabases of sequencing data and tens of millions of unique TCR sequences. Among the approximately 400 genotyped donors, approximately 76% belonged to the genetic ancestry cluster associated with self-reported Caucasian donors. The aim of the study was to test whether cataloging public T cell receptors could identify signatures of past pathogen exposure. The study profiled the T cell repertoires of fewer than 850 subjects by immunosequencing and related them to cytomegalovirus serostatus. A separate validation cohort of 90 to 150 different subjects was used in addition to the approximately 700-subject first cohort. To predict cytomegalovirus infection status, the study brought together high-throughput TCR immunosequencing, statistical association of individual TCRs with disease status, and machine learning. In a later analysis, previously published TCR beta repertoires from more than 500 donors were re-analyzed and high-resolution HLA genotyping was added so that TCR occurrence patterns could be studied. In the later analysis, no new phenotypic data were used to find candidate immune exposures; instead, reliance was placed on TCR beta sequences and their occurrence across donors. An earlier analysis of several hundred of the donors applied high-throughput TCR beta sequencing to assess whether each TCR beta V gene segment acted as functional or pseudogenic. Donor age, sex, ethnicity and CMV serostatus were compiled together with the repertoire data. A later genetic analysis took genome-wide SNP genotypes for 398 of the 666 donors and used that subset as a discovery cohort. All discovery cohort repertoires had been generated on a single sequencing platform. HLA typing covered class I and class II loci at four-digit resolution. Typing coverage varied by locus: roughly 629-640 donors for A, B, C, DRB1 and DQB1; under 550 for DQA1; about 570 for DPA1; approximately 490 for DPB1. Roughly 5 DR-DQ haplotypes were handled as single units for association and clustering, since linkage in the cohort was strong. Across roughly 420 genotyped donors of the cohort, an average of about 240,000 unique TCR beta nucleotide sequences per donor were sequenced, and around 20% of those sequences were non-productive.

Library method: the immunoSEQ multiplex PCR assay. For the multiplex PCR, a mixture combining 60 forward primers for TCR Vbeta segments and 13 reverse primers for TCR Jbeta segments was used. The CDR3 region of rearranged TCR beta genes was amplified from genomic DNA with a multiplex PCR assay. The amplified TCR beta libraries were sequenced on the Illumina HiSeq System as 87-base-pair reads. On the authors' methods: Across the 600 to 700 repertoires, a later analysis counted 80 million or so unique TCR beta chains, around 11 million of which were shared by at least two donors. A nearest-neighbor algorithm error-corrected the raw reads and collapsed the reads into unique sequences, merging closely related sequences to remove PCR and sequencing errors. CDR3 sequences were aligned to IMGT reference sequences to assign V, D and J gene segments. For a sequence to be retained, a match of at least six nucleotides was required to both a V gene segment and a J gene segment. A rearrangement counted as productive if the CDR3 had no stop codons and remained in frame with V and J, and every other rearrangement counted as non-productive. Following IMGT convention, CDR3 was defined as the stretch from the second conserved V-encoded cysteine up to the conserved J-encoded phenylalanine. The earlier analysis of fewer than 750 of the donors excluded sequences that lacked an unambiguous match to a single V gene segment. In an earlier analysis of approximately 610 of the donors, V segments were called functional above 56.7% productive rearrangements and were called segregating when the between-donor standard deviation exceeded 5%. A statistical classification framework was built to diagnose cytomegalovirus status from the catalog of TCR beta chain sequences. In a later analysis, TCR nucleotide sequences were compared against IMGT/GENE-DB human TR gene sequences so that V and J genes could be assigned. In a later analysis, CDR3 sequences and most-parsimonious VDJ recombination scenarios were assigned using the TCRdist pipeline. A later analysis defined each TCR beta chain by its CDR3 amino acid sequence plus V-gene family, and excluded reads lacking a unique V-gene family. In a later analysis, 450 to 600 highly shared, low-generation-probability nucleotide sequences were removed to address suspected cross-contamination and a sequencing artifact. A later analysis calculated a clonal expansion index for each public chain from normalized within-repertoire ranks of inferred template counts. In a later analysis, generation probabilities were computed using a VDJ recombination model fitted to out-of-frame rearrangements, and the results were checked against IGoR. A later analysis scored TCR-TCR, TCR-HLA and TCR-CMV co-occurrence with hypergeometric tests, applying a repertoire-size bias correction to TCR pairs. In a later analysis, false discovery rates were estimated by permuting HLA or CMV assignments 20 times. In a later analysis, co-occurring TCRs were grouped with DBSCAN, and TCRdist sequence similarity was added when clustering was performed within HLA-allele-positive subsets. Repertoires with fewer than 30,000 or more than 120,000 public chains were left out of co-occurrence clustering, as were five repertoires with anomalous nucleotide sharing. Sourced from immuneACCESS, this table was stored by TCRdb with only in-frame sequences that have V and J called. A share of the clones is absent; for the studies checked, an unresolved V gene accounts for under half, and the remainder has no known explanation. The V and J calls and clone size come from that table; D and trimming were worked out from the DNA. The sample profile shows tens of thousands of clones; roughly 75% of them were found once. The ten largest clonotypes hold more than 7% of the sample.

The cohort comprised under 700 healthy bone marrow donors. At the time of sampling, every cohort member was nominally healthy, though immune exposures that went unrecorded were likely present. The donor was CMV seropositive and belonged to the group of 250 to 300 seropositive cohort members. Every donor gave a peripheral blood sample, and the peripheral blood mononuclear cells from that sample were used for TCR beta sequencing. The Qiagen DNeasy Blood Extraction Kit was used to extract genomic DNA from the blood cell samples. About this clone itself: Which antigen it targets is not known. Base qualities are not provided; no much larger clone lies one nucleotide away. This CDR3 is also generated by other DNA sequences in the sample.

On the study overall, not on this receptor specifically: A further reported finding was that TCR beta sequences accurately predicted the HLA-A and HLA-B alleles for most subjects in the first cohort. Most TCR sequences were observed very rarely across donors, whereas some public TCRs were present in many individuals. In a later genetic analysis, a missense DCLRE1C variant was associated with V-gene and J-gene trimming of TCR beta chains, and the association was replicated in an independent cohort. The classifier was reported to diagnose cytomegalovirus status with high specificity and sensitivity in both the original cohort and the validation cohort. An earlier analysis of approximately 500 of the donors showed that most TCR beta V segments appeared in productive rearrangements either about 87% or about 30% of the time, which broadly matched IMGT annotations. A later analysis associated about 17,000 TCR beta sequences with specific HLA alleles at a false discovery rate of 0.05. Most CMV-associated TCR beta chains appeared to be HLA-restricted in a later analysis, and the HLA associations seemed to be driven largely by CMV exposure. In this cohort, only TCR beta chains were sequenced, and detectable features were limited by the absence of alpha or paired-chain data. Compared with the roughly 670-donor mean, donors in an Asian-associated ancestry cluster had fewer N-insertions in productive TCRs, according to a later genetic analysis. Some IMGT-functional V segments, including TRBV6-2 and TRBV6-3, could not be distinguished by the 87-base-pair reads and were therefore excluded. Because counts were too low, about 18 rarely observed V segments, including chromosome 9 orphons, were excluded from the earlier analysis of 500 to 700 of the donors. In a later analysis, TCR association rates were found to vary across HLA loci, with the most associated TCRs seen for DRB1 alleles and the fewest for HLA-C alleles. The only immune exposure information available for the cohort was CMV serostatus. When HLA alleles, especially DR and DQ, strongly co-occurred, attributing TCR associations to individual alleles was difficult. A total of about 180 TCR beta chains were listed by the study as associated with cytomegalovirus. Linkage disequilibrium might explain the correlated functional status among segregating V segments, but an unknown experimental factor could not be ruled out. Sequencing depth was assumed to be roughly uniform across donors in the presence/absence analyses, though that assumption may not hold. Compared with equally common non-associated chains, HLA-associated TCR beta chains in a later analysis were more clonally expanded and had lower generation probabilities. According to the authors, the approach could potentially be generalized to other disease states and immunological phenotypes. A later analysis reported that several top co-occurrence clusters appeared linked to parvovirus B19, influenza, CMV and Epstein-Barr virus. A group of highly shared sequence variants was considered likely to be a technical artifact of the sequencing pipeline. A few of the identified cytomegalovirus-associated TCR beta chains were confirmed in vitro to be specific for cytomegalovirus antigens. Because HLA typing was unavailable for some donors at each locus, only the typed subset was used in association tests.

Based on the germline V gene, the CDR1 and CDR2 sequences are MRHNA and SNTAGT. The V end loses 5 bases and the J end loses 0 bases, and a stretch of 11 bases separates them. The CDR3 numbers 15 residues from cysteine through phenylalanine. Only the CDR3 portion is preserved as DNA: 45 bases, with reading frame beginning at the first base. Input material: PBMCs. The source is a woman between 25 and 40 years old in good health and CMV-seropositive. The rearranged segments are TRBV6-4 and TRBJ2-1; the D gene is perhaps TRBD1, on 5 matching bases. The DNA sequence is TGTGCCAGCAGTCCCAGGGCGAGCTCCTACAATGAGCAGTTCTTC. The encoded protein is CASSPRASSYNEQFF.